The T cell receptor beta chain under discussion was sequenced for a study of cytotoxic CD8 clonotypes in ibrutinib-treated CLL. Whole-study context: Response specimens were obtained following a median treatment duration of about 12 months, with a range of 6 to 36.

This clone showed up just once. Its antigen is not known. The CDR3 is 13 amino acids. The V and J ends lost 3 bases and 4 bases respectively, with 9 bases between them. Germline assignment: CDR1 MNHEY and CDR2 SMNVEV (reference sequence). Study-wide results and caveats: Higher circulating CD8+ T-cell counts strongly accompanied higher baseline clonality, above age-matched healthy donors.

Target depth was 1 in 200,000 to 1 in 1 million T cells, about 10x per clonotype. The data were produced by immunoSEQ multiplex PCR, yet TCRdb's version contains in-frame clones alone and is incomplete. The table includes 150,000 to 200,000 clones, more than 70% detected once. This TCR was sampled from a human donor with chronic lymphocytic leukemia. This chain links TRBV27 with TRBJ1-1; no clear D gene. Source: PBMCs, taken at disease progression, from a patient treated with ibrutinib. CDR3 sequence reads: CASSLGRSTEAFF. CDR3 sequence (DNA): TGTGCCAGCAGTTTGGGTAGAAGCACTGAAGCTTTCTTT.